Shown below are 28 T cell receptor beta chains from a single sample sequenced in a study of blood T cell repertoires in COVID-19. Sequenced by immunoSEQ multiplex PCR; TCRdb stores in-frame clones only, minus some. The sample carries 90,000 to 120,000 clones, 70% to 85% recorded once. Source material: peripheral blood. The source is a woman aged 35 to 49 with acute or convalescent COVID-19.

The rearrangement joins TRBV21-1 to TRBJ2-7; no DNA check was done on the table's D call, TRBD1. TRBV21-1 is marked as a pseudogene. This CDR3 has 15 amino acids. CDR3 region: CASSHLTGGSYEQYF. The DNA for the CDR3 is TGTGCCAGCAGCCACCTGACAGGGGGATCCTACGAGCAGTACTTC.

The rearrangement joins TRBV19 to TRBJ2-2; D is unclear. Trimming pared 4 bases from V and 4 bases from J, leaving 10 bases between. The germline V gene has CDR1 LNHDA and CDR2 SQIVND (reference sequence). The CDR3 loop spans 14 amino acids. In DNA, the CDR3 is TGTGCCAGTAGTAAACAGATTTCCACCGGGGAGCTGTTTTTT. Protein product: CASSKQISTGELFF. Combining the CDR3 with reference TRBV19 and TRBJ2-2 gives the whole variable domain DGGITQSPKYLFRKEGQNVTLSCEQNLNHDAMYWYRQDPGQGLRLIYYSQIVNDFQKGDIAEGYSVSREKKESFPLTVTSAQKNPTAFYLCASSKQISTGELFFGEGSRLTVL.

This clone has more than one count but fewer than ten. V usage is TRBV2 and J usage is TRBJ1-1; D unclear. Germline V gene sequence: CDR1 SNHLY, CDR2 FYNNEI. Trimming took 2 bases from V and 0 from J, leaving 7 bases between them. The CDR3 runs to 14 residues. This chain's CDR3 is CASSELSMNTEAFF. The CDR3 DNA follows: TGTGCCAGCAGTGAACTATCGATGAACACTGAAGCTTTCTTT.

The chain uses TRBV15 and TRBJ2-1, with 8 bases lining up with TRBD2. The V and J ends lost 0 bases and 4 bases, in that order; junction bases with no gene match: 5. The CDR3 length is 16 residues. Germline V CDR1 and CDR2: LNHNV, YYDKDF (reference sequence). The CDR3 protein is CATSRELADLYNEQFF. Here the CDR3 DNA reads TGTGCCACCAGCAGAGAACTAGCGGACCTTTACAATGAGCAGTTCTTC.

The table lists this clone with many counts. The gene calls are TRBV20-1 and TRBJ2-7; 10 bases agree with TRBD1. Trimming cost V 3 bases and J 3 bases; bases outside gene matches: 14. The V gene's germline CDR1 is DFQATT and CDR2 SNEGSKA (reference sequence). The length of the CDR3 is 17 residues. The CDR3 sequence: CSASSPSGTGEGYEQYF. DNA for the CDR3: TGCAGTGCTAGTTCCCCATCCGGGACAGGGGAGGGCTACGAGCAGTACTTC.

J is TRBJ1-6 and V is TRBV28; TRBD1 agrees at 7 bases. Trimming removed 5 bases from V and 0 bases from J; junction bases left unmatched: 10. The CDR3 has 18 residues. From germline, CDR1 is MDHEN and CDR2 SYDVKM. CDR3 amino acids: CASSQGERGFSYNSPLHF. The CDR3 DNA reads TGTGCCAGCAGTCAGGGGGAAAGGGGTTTCTCCTATAATTCACCCCTCCACTTT.

The CDR3 sequence: CASSRDSSGNTIYF. DNA for the CDR3: TGTGCCAGCAGCCGGGACAGCTCTGGAAACACCATATATTTT. The chain has TRBV5-4 and TRBJ1-3, with 7 bases aligning to TRBD1. The germline V gene has CDR1 SGHNT and CDR2 YYREEE (reference sequence). The CDR3 is made up of 14 amino acids. The trim removed 4 bases at V and 0 bases at J, leaving 1 base unmatched.

This clone has a single count. This chain links TRBV3-1 (or the pseudogene TRBV3-2) with TRBJ2-7; TRBD1 aligns across 7 bases. Germline V gene lookup returns CDR1 LGHDT and CDR2 YNNKEL (reference sequence). V was clipped by 5 bases and J by 3 bases; unmatched bases: 4. This CDR3 has 13 residues. CDR3 bases: TGTGCCAGCAGCTCCGGGACAGTCTACGAGCAGTACTTC. It yields the protein CASSSGTVYEQYF.

This rearrangement joins TRBV6-1 to TRBJ1-6, with D unresolved. V lost 2 bases to trimming and J lost 6 bases, with 8 bases between them. CDR1 and CDR2 from the germline V gene are MNHNS and SASEGT. This CDR3 is 14 amino acids long. The CDR3 sequence: CASSEWSGNSPLHF. DNA of the CDR3: TGTGCCAGCAGTGAATGGTCGGGTAATTCACCCCTCCACTTT.

This clone was seen repeatedly, ten times or more. The gene calls are TRBV6-2 or TRBV6-3 and TRBJ1-1; the D is unclear. This CDR3 spans 15 amino acids. Germline CDR1 reads MNHEY; CDR2 reads SVGEGT. Trimming took 0 bases from V and 4 from J, leaving 12 bases between them. CDR3: CASSYSEGSGTEAFF. The CDR3 DNA reads as TGTGCCAGCAGTTACTCGGAGGGATCGGGCACTGAAGCTTTCTTT.

The chain carries TRBV3-1 (or the pseudogene TRBV3-2) and TRBJ2-1; TRBD2 aligns across 7 bases. Germline V gene data show CDR1 as LGHDT and CDR2 as YNNKEL (reference sequence). Germline trimming cut 6 bases from V and 4 bases from J; bases unmatched to any gene: 6. The CDR3 spans 14 residues. CDR3 sequence reads: CASRIGLGYNEQFF. CDR3 sequence (DNA): TGTGCCAGCAGGATCGGACTAGGTTACAATGAGCAGTTCTTC.

The chain employs TRBV10-2 and TRBJ1-1; D is ambiguous. The ends were cut back, 6 bases at V and 1 base at J, with 9 bases in the middle. The germline CDR1 and CDR2 sequences are WSHSY and SAAADI. The CDR3 length is 13 residues. CDR3 coding DNA: TGCGCCAGCAGGCCCCAGGCGAACACTGAAGCTTTCTTT. Translation gives CASRPQANTEAFF.

The V call is TRBV6-2 or TRBV6-3, the J call TRBJ1-5; D remains unclear. The CDR3 totals 16 residues. V dropped 2 bases and J dropped 7 bases, with 18 bases sitting between them. The germline V gene encodes CDR1 MNHEY and CDR2 SVGEGT. The CDR3 coding sequence is TGTGCCAGCAGTTACAGTACCCCCTCCGCGGAGCAGCCCCAGCATTTT. It yields the protein CASSYSTPSAEQPQHF.

V and J are TRBV7-8 and TRBJ1-4, with 8 positions matching TRBD1. The CDR3 is made up of 16 amino acids. Germline V gene data show CDR1 as SGHVS and CDR2 as FQNEAQ. With V trimmed by 4 bases and J by 8 bases, 12 bases remained unmatched. Here the CDR3 reads CASSSDRVGRFEKLFF. The CDR3 DNA reads TGTGCCAGCAGCTCGGACAGGGTAGGAAGGTTCGAAAAACTGTTTTTT.

This chain joins TRBV29-1 and TRBJ2-5, with 8 nucleotides matching TRBD1. Trimming cost V 7 bases and J 4 bases; bases outside gene matches: 8. The CDR3 is 13 residues long. The germline V gene encodes CDR1 SQVTM and CDR2 ANQGSEA. The CDR3 nucleotides read TGCAGCGCCCAGGGGGCTTTGGGAGAGACCCAGTACTTC. This translates into CSAQGALGETQYF.

The chain uses TRBV10-3 and TRBJ2-2; perhaps TRBD1 as D (6 bases). Germline values: CDR1 ENHRY, CDR2 SYGVKD. The V end lost 11 bases, the J end lost 8 bases, and 27 bases lay between the germline ends. CDR3 length: 16 residues. CDR3 region: CAAPHNLRQVVGELFF. CDR3 DNA sequence: TGTGCCGCTCCCCATAATCTGAGACAGGTTGTAGGGGAGCTGTTTTTT.

This clone was recorded many times. The chain combines TRBV19 with TRBJ1-5; D gene uncertain. This CDR3 has 15 amino acids. V shed 7 bases and J shed 3 bases, with 16 bases lying between them. Germline assignment: CDR1 LNHDA and CDR2 SQIVND (reference sequence). The CDR3 reads CASNSAGVINQPQHF. CDR3 bases: TGTGCCAGTAATTCGGCGGGAGTGATCAATCAGCCCCAGCATTTT.

The V call is TRBV6-4, the J call TRBJ2-6; D unresolved. The CDR3 runs 15 residues. V lost 0 bases and J lost 2, with 5 bases in between. Germline V gives CDR1 MRHNA, CDR2 SNTAGT. The CDR3: CASSDSTAGANVLTF. The CDR3 coding sequence is TGTGCCAGCAGTGACTCTACGGCTGGGGCCAACGTCCTGACTTTC.

The genes are TRBV19 and TRBJ1-2; 7 bases match TRBD1. CDR3 size: 14 residues. Germline values: CDR1 LNHDA, CDR2 SQIVND (reference sequence). With 7 bases clipped from V and 5 bases from J, the junction kept 10 bases outside the gene matches. The CDR3 DNA is TGTGCCAGTACGACTTTACAGGGGTCTTATGGCTACACCTTC. Its translation: CASTTLQGSYGYTF. Drawing the rest from reference TRBV19 and TRBJ1-2, the complete variable domain is DGGITQSPKYLFRKEGQNVTLSCEQNLNHDAMYWYRQDPGQGLRLIYYSQIVNDFQKGDIAEGYSVSREKKESFPLTVTSAQKNPTAFYLCASTTLQGSYGYTFGSGTRLTVV.

Judged by abundance, this clone is medium-sized. The chain employs TRBV12-3 or TRBV12-4 and TRBJ1-1; 8 bases align to TRBD1. After removal of 4 bases from V and 11 bases from J, the junction contained 6 bases not matched to a gene. CDR3 size: 12 residues. The CDR3 region is CASSSSTGVAFF. Here the CDR3 DNA reads TGTGCCAGCAGTTCATCGACAGGGGTCGCTTTCTTT.

This clone occurred once. The chain links TRBV2 to TRBJ1-5; D is unclear. This CDR3 is 16 amino acids long. V lost 3 bases to trimming and J lost 6 bases, with 18 bases between them. The germline V gene has CDR1 SNHLY and CDR2 FYNNEI. The CDR3 spells CASSDGWGFGSQPQHF. The DNA of the CDR3 is TGTGCCAGCAGTGATGGGTGGGGTTTCGGGAGTCAGCCCCAGCATTTT. The entire variable domain, with the rest obtained from reference TRBV2 and TRBJ1-5, is as follows: EPEVTQTPSHQVTQMGQEVILRCVPISNHLYFYWYRQILGQKVEFLVSFYNNEISEKSEIFDDQFSVERPDGSNFTLKIRSTKLEDSAMYFCASSDGWGFGSQPQHFGDGTRLSIL.

This clone appeared a single time. The chain has TRBV30 and TRBJ2-5; 8 bases map to TRBD2. Germline loops: CDR1 GTSNPN, CDR2 SVGIG (reference sequence). Unmatched junction bases numbered 7, after V lost 2 bases and J lost 5 bases. CDR3 size: 14 residues. CDR3 amino acids: CAWSRPGGEETQYF. CDR3 DNA sequence: TGTGCCTGGAGTCGCCCGGGAGGGGAGGAGACCCAGTACTTC.

CDR3: CASSPHSRYNEQFF. The CDR3 region has the DNA TGTGCCAGCAGTCCCCATTCCAGATACAATGAGCAGTTCTTC. The V call is TRBV28, the J call TRBJ2-1, with D hard to call. Per germline, CDR1 MDHEN and CDR2 SYDVKM. The length of the CDR3 is 14 residues. V was pared by 5 bases and J by 4 bases, with 12 bases between.

The gene calls are TRBV25-1 and TRBJ2-2; no reliable D call. The CDR3 totals 14 residues. CDR1 and CDR2 (germline): MGHDK, SYGVNS. V lost 2 bases and J lost 0, with 4 bases in between. CDR3 in amino acids: CASSENTNTGELFF. CDR3 DNA: TGTGCCAGCAGTGAAAACACGAACACCGGGGAGCTGTTTTTT.

The chain employs TRBV28 and TRBJ2-4, with D maybe TRBD2 (5 bases). V lost 6 bases to trimming and J lost 2 bases, with 17 bases between them. The CDR3 covers 16 residues. CDR1 and CDR2 from the germline V gene are MDHEN and SYDVKM. The CDR3 protein is CASSPEGSGTKNIQYF. In DNA, the CDR3 is TGTGCCAGCAGCCCCGAGGGATCTGGGACCAAAAACATTCAGTACTTC.

There are a few counts of this clone. This chain joins TRBV19 and TRBJ2-1; D perhaps matches TRBD2 (5 bases). This CDR3 is built from 14 residues. V lost 3 bases and J lost 3, with 9 bases in between. In germline, CDR1 is LNHDA, CDR2 SQIVND (reference sequence). CDR3 bases: TGTGCCAGTAGTATCCGTCGGGACTACAATGAGCAGTTCTTC. This gives the protein CASSIRRDYNEQFF.

CDR3: CASSTPGGLVHEQYF. CDR3 bases: TGTGCCAGCAGCACCCCGGGGGGCCTGGTCCACGAGCAGTACTTC. The chain is built from TRBV5-4 and TRBJ2-7, with D perhaps TRBD2 (7 bases). This CDR3 spans 15 amino acids. In germline, CDR1 is SGHNT, CDR2 YYREEE (reference sequence). V was shortened by 4 bases and J by 5 bases, with 19 bases between the two germline ends.

J is TRBJ2-1 and V is TRBV24-1, with TRBD2 matching over 11 bases. The CDR3 is 18 amino acids. Per germline, CDR1 KGHDR and CDR2 SFDVKD. Trimming removed 2 bases from V and 4 bases from J; junction bases left unmatched: 9. This CDR3 is CATSDSPITSGGYNEQFF. CDR3 in DNA: TGTGCCACCAGTGATTCTCCCATTACTAGCGGGGGATACAATGAGCAGTTCTTC.